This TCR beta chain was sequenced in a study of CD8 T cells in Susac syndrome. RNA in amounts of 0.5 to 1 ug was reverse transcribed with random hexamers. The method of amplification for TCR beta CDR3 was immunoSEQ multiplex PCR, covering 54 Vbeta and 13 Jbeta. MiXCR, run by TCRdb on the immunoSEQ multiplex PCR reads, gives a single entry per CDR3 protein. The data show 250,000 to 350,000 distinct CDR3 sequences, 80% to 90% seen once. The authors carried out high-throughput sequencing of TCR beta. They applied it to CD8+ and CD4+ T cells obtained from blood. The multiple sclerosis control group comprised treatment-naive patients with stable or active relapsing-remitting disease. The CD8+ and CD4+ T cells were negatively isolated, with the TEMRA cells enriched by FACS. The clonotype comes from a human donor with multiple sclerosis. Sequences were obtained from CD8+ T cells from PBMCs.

The CDR3 sequence is CASSLRASYQPQHF. The CDR3 DNA reads as TGTGCCAGCAGTTTGCGGGCATCTTATCAGCCCCAGCATTTT. J is TRBJ1-5 and V is TRBV27; D is undetermined. Trimming took off 3 bases at V and 5 bases at J, with 11 bases between the two ends. This CDR3 comprises 14 residues. CDR1 is MNHEY, CDR2 SMNVEV, per germline (reference sequence).